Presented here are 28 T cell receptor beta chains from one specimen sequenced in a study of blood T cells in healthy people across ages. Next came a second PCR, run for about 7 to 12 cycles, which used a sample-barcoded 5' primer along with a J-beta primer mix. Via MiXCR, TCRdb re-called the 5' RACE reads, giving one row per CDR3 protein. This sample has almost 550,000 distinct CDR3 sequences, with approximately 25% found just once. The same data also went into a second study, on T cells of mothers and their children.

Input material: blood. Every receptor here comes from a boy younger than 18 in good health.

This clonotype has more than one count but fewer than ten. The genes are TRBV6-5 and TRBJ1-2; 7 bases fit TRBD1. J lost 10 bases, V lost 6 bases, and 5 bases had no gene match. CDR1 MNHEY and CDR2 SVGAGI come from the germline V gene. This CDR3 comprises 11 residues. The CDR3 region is CASRRGQIYTF. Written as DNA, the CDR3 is TGTGCCAGCAGGAGGGGGCAGATCTACACCTTC.

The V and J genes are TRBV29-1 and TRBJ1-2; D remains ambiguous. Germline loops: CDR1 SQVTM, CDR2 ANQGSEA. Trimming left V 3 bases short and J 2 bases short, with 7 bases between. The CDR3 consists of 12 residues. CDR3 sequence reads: CSVEFQNYGYTF. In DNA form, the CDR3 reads TGCAGCGTTGAGTTCCAGAACTATGGCTACACCTTC.

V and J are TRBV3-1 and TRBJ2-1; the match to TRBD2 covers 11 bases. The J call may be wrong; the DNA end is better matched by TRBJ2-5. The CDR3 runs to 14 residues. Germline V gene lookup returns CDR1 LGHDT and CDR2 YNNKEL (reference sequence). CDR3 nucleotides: TGTGCCAGCAGCCTCACTAGCGGGGGCTTAACCCAGTACTTC. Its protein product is CASSLTSGGLTQYF.

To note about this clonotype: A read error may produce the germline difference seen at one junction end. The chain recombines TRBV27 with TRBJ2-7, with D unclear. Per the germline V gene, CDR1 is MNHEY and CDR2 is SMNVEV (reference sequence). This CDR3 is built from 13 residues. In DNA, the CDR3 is TGTGCCAGCAGTAAAGGTCTCTCCTACGAGCAGTACTTT. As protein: CASSKGLSYEQYF.

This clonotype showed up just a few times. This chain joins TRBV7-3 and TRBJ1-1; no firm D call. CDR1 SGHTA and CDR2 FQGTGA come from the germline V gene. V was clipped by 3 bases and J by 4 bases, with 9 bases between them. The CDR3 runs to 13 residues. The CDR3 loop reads CASSFAVSTEAFF. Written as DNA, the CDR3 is TGTGCCAGCAGCTTTGCCGTGAGCACTGAAGCTTTCTTT.

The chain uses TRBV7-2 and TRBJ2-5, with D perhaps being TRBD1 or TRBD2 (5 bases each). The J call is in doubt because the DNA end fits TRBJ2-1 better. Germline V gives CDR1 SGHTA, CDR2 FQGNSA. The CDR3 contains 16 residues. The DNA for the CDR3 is TGTGCCAGCAGCTTAGTGGGGCTAGCCGTCTACAATGAGCAGTTCTTC. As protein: CASSLVGLAVYNEQFF.

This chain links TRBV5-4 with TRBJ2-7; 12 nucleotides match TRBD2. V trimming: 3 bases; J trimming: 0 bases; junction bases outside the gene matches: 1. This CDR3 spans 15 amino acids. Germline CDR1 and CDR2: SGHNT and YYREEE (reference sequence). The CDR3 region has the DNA TGTGCCAGCAGCTGGACTAGCGGGAACTCCTACGAGCAGTACTTC. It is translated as CASSWTSGNSYEQYF.

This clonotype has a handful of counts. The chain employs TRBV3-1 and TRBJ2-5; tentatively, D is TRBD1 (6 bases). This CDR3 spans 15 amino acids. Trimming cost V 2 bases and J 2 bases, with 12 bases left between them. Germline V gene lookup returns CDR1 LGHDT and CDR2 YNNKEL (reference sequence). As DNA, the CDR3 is TGTGCCAGCAGCCAATCAGGACAGAGGCAAGAGACCCAGTACTTC. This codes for CASSQSGQRQETQYF.

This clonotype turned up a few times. For the CDR3, the DNA is TGCAGTGCCGTAGTTTACGGGACAGGGGGCACGAATGAGCAGTTCTTC. Translated: CSAVVYGTGGTNEQFF. The chain joins TRBV20-1 to TRBJ2-1, with 12 bases that match TRBD1. Germline CDR1 is DFQATT and CDR2 is SNEGSKA (reference sequence). J lost 7 bases, V lost 6 bases, and 13 bases had no gene match. This CDR3 comprises 16 residues.

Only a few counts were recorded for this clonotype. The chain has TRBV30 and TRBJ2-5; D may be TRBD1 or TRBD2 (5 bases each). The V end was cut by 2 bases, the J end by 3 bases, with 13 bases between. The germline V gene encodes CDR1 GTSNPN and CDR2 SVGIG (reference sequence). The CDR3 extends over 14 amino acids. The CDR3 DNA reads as TGTGCCTGGAGTATGGGGACGGCTAAAGAGACCCAGTACTTC. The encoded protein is CAWSMGTAKETQYF.

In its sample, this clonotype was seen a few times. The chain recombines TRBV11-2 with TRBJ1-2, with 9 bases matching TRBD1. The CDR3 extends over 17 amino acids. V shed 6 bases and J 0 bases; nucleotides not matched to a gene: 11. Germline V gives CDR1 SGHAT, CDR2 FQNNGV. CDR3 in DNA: TGTGCCAGCAGGGATTGGGGACAGGGAAGGGCTAACTATGGCTACACCTTC. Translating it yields CASRDWGQGRANYGYTF.

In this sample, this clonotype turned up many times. CDR3 region: CASSASGSVDEQFF. The CDR3 DNA reads as TGTGCCAGCAGTGCTAGCGGGAGCGTGGATGAGCAGTTCTTC. The rearrangement joins TRBV6-4 to TRBJ2-1; TRBD2 matches at 10 bases. Trimming cost V 4 bases and J 8 bases; bases outside gene matches: 5. Germline V gene lookup returns CDR1 MRHNA and CDR2 SNTAGT. The CDR3 is 14 residues long.

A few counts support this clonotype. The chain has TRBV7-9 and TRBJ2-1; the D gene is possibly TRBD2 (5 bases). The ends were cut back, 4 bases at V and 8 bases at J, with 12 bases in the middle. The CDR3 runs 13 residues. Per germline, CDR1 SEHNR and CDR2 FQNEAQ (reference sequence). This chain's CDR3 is CASSYLGVDEQFF. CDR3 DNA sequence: TGTGCCAGCAGCTACCTCGGGGTGGATGAGCAGTTCTTC. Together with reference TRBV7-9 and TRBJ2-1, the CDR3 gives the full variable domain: DTGVSQNPRHKITKRGQNVTFRCDPISEHNRLYWYRQTLGQGPEFLTYFQNEAQLEKSRLLSDRFSAERPKGSFSTLEIQRTEQGDSAMYLCASSYLGVDEQFFGPGTRLTVL.

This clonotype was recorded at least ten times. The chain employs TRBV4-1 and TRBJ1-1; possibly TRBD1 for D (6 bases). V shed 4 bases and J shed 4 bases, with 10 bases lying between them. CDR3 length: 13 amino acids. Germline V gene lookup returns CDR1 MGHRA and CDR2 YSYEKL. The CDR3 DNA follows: TGCGCCAGCAGCCGAGGGGGTATCACTGAAGCTTTCTTT. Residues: CASSRGGITEAFF.

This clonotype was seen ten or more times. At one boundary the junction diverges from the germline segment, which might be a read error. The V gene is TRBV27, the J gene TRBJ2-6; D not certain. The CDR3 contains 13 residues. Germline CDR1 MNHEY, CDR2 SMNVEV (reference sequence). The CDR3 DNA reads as TGCGCCAGCAGCTCCTCTGGGGCCAACGTCCTGACTTTC. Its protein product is CASSSSGANVLTF.

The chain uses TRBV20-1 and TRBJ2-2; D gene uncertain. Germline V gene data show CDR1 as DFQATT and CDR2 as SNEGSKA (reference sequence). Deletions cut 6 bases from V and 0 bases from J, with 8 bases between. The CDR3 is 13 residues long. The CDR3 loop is CSAEETNTGELFF. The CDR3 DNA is TGCAGTGCCGAGGAAACGAACACCGGGGAGCTGTTTTTT.

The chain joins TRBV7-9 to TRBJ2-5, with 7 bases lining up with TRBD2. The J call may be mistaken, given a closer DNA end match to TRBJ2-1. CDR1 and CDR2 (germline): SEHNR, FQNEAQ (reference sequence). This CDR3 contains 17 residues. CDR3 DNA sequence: TGTGCCAGCAGCTCCGGCTCTGGGGCGGGAGAGCTACATGAGCAGTTCTTC. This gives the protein CASSSGSGAGELHEQFF.

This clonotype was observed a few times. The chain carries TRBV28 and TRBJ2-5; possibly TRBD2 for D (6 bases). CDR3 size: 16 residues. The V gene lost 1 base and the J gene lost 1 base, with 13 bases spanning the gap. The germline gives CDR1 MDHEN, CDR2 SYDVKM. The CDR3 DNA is TGTGCCAGCAGTTTATCGTGGGGGGTAGTCCAAGAGACCCAGTACTTC. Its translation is CASSLSWGVVQETQYF.

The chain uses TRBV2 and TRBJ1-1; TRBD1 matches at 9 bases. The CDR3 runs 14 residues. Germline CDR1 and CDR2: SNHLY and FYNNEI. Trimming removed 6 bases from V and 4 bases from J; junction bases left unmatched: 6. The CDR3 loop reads CASRLQGAGTEAFF. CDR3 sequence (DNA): TGTGCCAGCAGGTTACAGGGGGCCGGCACTGAAGCTTTCTTT.

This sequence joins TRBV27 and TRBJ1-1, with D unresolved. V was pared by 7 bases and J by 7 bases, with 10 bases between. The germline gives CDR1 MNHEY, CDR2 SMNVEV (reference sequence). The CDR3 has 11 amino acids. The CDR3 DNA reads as TGTGCCAGCACTTGGAGGGATGAAGCTTTCTTT. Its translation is CASTWRDEAFF.

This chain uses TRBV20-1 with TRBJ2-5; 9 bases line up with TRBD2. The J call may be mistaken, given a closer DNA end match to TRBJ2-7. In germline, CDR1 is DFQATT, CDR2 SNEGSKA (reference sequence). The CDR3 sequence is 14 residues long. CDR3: CSARGLAQDYEQYF. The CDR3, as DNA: TGCAGTGCCCGCGGACTAGCGCAGGACTACGAGCAGTACTTC.

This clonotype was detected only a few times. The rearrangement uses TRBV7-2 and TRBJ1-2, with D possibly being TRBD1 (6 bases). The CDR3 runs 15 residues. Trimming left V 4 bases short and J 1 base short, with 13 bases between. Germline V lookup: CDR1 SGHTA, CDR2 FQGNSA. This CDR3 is CASSSDRLLNYGYTF. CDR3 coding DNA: TGTGCCAGCAGCTCCGACAGGTTACTTAACTATGGCTACACCTTC.

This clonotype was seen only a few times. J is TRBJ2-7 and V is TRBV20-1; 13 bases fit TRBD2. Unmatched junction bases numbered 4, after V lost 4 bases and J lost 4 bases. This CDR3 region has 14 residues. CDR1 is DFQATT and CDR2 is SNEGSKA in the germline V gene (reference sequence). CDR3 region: CSAMGTSGDYEQYF. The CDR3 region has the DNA TGCAGTGCTATGGGGACTAGCGGGGATTACGAGCAGTACTTC.

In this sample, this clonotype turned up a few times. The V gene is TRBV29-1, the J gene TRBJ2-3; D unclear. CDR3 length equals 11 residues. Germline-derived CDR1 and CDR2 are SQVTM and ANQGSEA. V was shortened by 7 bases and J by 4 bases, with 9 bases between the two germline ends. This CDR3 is CSDSFADTQYF. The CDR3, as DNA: TGCAGCGACAGCTTCGCAGATACGCAGTATTTT.

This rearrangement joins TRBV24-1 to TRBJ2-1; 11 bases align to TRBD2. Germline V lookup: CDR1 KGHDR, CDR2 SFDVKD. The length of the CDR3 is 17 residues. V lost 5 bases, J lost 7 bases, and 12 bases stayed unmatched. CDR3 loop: CATSALSLAGVSNEQFF. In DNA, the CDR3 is TGTGCCACCAGTGCCCTCTCACTAGCGGGAGTGAGTAATGAGCAGTTCTTC.

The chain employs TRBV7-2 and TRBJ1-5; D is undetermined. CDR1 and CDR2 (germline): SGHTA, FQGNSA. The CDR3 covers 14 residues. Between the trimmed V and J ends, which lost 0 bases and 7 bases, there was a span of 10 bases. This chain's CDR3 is CASSLAMGGQPQHF. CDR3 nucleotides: TGTGCCAGCAGCTTAGCGATGGGAGGGCAGCCCCAGCATTTT.

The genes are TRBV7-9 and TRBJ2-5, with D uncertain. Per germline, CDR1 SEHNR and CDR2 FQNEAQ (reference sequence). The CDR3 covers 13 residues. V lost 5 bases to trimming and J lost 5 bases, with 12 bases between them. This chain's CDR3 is CASSRAVLETQYF. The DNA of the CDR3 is TGTGCCAGCAGCCGCGCAGTTCTGGAGACCCAGTACTTC. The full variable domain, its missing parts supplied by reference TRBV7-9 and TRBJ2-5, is DTGVSQNPRHKITKRGQNVTFRCDPISEHNRLYWYRQTLGQGPEFLTYFQNEAQLEKSRLLSDRFSAERPKGSFSTLEIQRTEQGDSAMYLCASSRAVLETQYFGPGTRLLVL.

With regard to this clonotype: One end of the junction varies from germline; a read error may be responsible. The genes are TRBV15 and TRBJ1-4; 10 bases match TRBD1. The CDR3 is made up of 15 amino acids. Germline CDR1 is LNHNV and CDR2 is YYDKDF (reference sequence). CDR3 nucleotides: TGTGCCACCAGCAGAGGTGGGACAGGGGTTGAAAAACTGGTTTTT. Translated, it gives CATSRGGTGVEKLVF.